Listed below are T cell receptor beta chains from one sample, sequenced in a study of cytomegalovirus exposure and HLA in healthy donors. Assay used: immunoSEQ multiplex PCR; TCRdb lists only in-frame clones, some missing. The repertoire holds under 200,000 clones, with about 71% as singletons. The sample taken for sequencing was PBMCs. These receptors were obtained from a man aged 45-60 years in good health and CMV-seronegative. The CDR3 runs from the conserved cysteine through the conserved F or W. A D gene is named only where the DNA matches it firmly. Clone size, where shown, is once, few, many, or a class for clones that have expanded.

v_gene	j_gene	abundance	d_gene	CDR3aa	CDR3nt
TRBV9	TRBJ2-7	NA	NA	CASSVDGLRGSEQYF	TGTGCCAGCAGCGTGGACGGACTACGGGGTTCCGAGCAGTACTTC
TRBV6-5	TRBJ2-5	NA	TRBD1	CASRPPTGVETQYF	TGTGCCAGCCGGCCCCCGACAGGGGTTGAGACCCAGTACTTC
TRBV5-1	TRBJ2-1	few	TRBD1	CASSISGTGGSYNEQFF	TGCGCCAGCAGCATTTCCGGGACAGGGGGCTCCTACAATGAGCAGTTCTTC
TRBV6-5	TRBJ2-2	few	TRBD1	CASSSGQVNTGELFF	TGTGCCAGCAGTTCTGGACAGGTGAACACCGGGGAGCTGTTTTTT
TRBV19	TRBJ1-2	NA	NA	CASSVGQLDGYTF	TGTGCCAGTAGCGTCGGACAGTTAGATGGCTACACCTTC
TRBV18	TRBJ2-2	NA	NA	CASSPQGLTGELFF	TGTGCCAGCTCACCACAGGGACTCACCGGGGAGCTGTTTTTT
TRBV5-1	TRBJ2-6	NA	NA	CASSLGGDLRTGANVLTF	TGCGCCAGCAGCTTGGGGGGGGACCTCAGAACTGGGGCCAACGTCCTGACTTTC
TRBV10-1	TRBJ1-1	NA	TRBD1	CASSENRGVEAFF	TGCGCCAGCAGTGAGAACAGGGGGGTTGAAGCTTTCTTT
TRBV7-2	TRBJ2-5	NA	TRBD2	CASSTLPWTGRGVETQYF	TGTGCCAGCAGCACCCTACCTTGGACGGGGAGGGGAGTAGAGACCCAGTACTTC
TRBV7-2	TRBJ2-5	NA	TRBD2	CASSRAGGGETQYF	TGTGCCAGCAGCCGAGCGGGGGGTGGTGAGACCCAGTACTTC
TRBV4-1	TRBJ1-5	NA	TRBD1	CASSQEGPGQGNQPQHF	TGCGCCAGCAGCCAAGAGGGCCCTGGACAGGGAAATCAGCCCCAGCATTTT
TRBV7-2	TRBJ2-7	NA	TRBD2	CASSLTGTNYEQYF	TGTGCCAGCAGTCTCACCGGGACTAACTACGAGCAGTACTTC
TRBV5-4	TRBJ2-2	NA	NA	CASSLGPEGSTGELFF	TGTGCCAGCAGCTTGGGTCCTGAGGGATCCACCGGGGAGCTGTTTTTT
TRBV5-6	TRBJ2-3	few	TRBD2	CASSSPGLAGGADTQYF	TGTGCCAGCAGCTCTCCTGGGTTAGCGGGGGGGGCAGATACGCAGTATTTT
TRBV11-3	TRBJ2-7	NA	TRBD1	CASSLGGGREQYF	TGTGCCAGCAGCTTAGGAGGGGGCCGGGAGCAGTACTTC
TRBV28	TRBJ1-1	NA	NA	CASSSSTGRMNTEAFF	TGTGCCAGCAGTTCGTCGACAGGTAGAATGAACACTGAAGCTTTCTTT
TRBV5-1	TRBJ2-1	NA	NA	CASSSSAYNEQFF	TGCGCCAGCAGCTCCTCAGCCTACAATGAGCAGTTCTTC
TRBV7-8	TRBJ2-3	NA	NA	CASSLAQGLSYTDTQYF	TGTGCCAGCAGCTTAGCGCAAGGACTCTCATACACAGATACGCAGTATTTT
TRBV28	TRBJ1-5	NA	NA	CASSTPQGSRNQPQHF	TGTGCCAGCAGTACCCCACAGGGATCCCGCAATCAGCCCCAGCATTTT
TRBV6-1	TRBJ2-4	few	NA	CASSDRGDLAKNIQYF	TGTGCCAGCAGTGACCGCGGGGACCTAGCCAAAAACATTCAGTACTTC
TRBV7-9	TRBJ2-1	NA	TRBD2	CASSLARAGGYRSYNEQFF	TGTGCCAGCAGCTTAGCGAGGGCGGGGGGCTACCGATCCTACAATGAGCAGTTCTTC
TRBV7-2	TRBJ1-5	once	TRBD1	CASSRTGLSNQPQHF	TGTGCCAGCAGCCGGACAGGTCTGAGCAATCAGCCCCAGCATTTT
TRBV28	TRBJ1-5	NA	NA	CASSLYPLDISNQPQHF	TGTGCCAGCAGTTTATACCCCCTGGACATTAGCAATCAGCCCCAGCATTTT
TRBV5-5	TRBJ2-6	few	NA	CASSLRGTGANVLTF	TGTGCCAGCAGCTTACGAGGTACTGGGGCCAACGTCCTGACTTTC
TRBV28	TRBJ2-7	few	TRBD2	CASSLLGGSREYEQYF	TGTGCCAGCAGTTTGCTCGGGGGGAGCAGGGAATACGAGCAGTACTTC
TRBV5-1	TRBJ2-5	NA	NA	CASSSASVAIQETQYF	TGCGCCAGCAGTTCCGCTAGCGTAGCGATCCAAGAGACCCAGTACTTC
TRBV6-5	TRBJ1-3	NA	TRBD1	CASSYGQGSGNTIYF	TGTGCCAGCAGTTACGGACAGGGGTCTGGAAACACCATATATTTT
TRBV4-1	TRBJ1-6	once	TRBD1	CASSQVWDSTSPLHF	TGCGCCAGCAGCCAAGTCTGGGACAGTACGTCACCCCTCCACTTT
TRBV5-5	TRBJ1-4	NA	TRBD1	CASSTGQGEEKLFF	TGTGCCAGCAGCACCGGACAGGGGGAGGAAAAACTGTTTTTT
TRBV7-9	TRBJ1-5	once	NA	CASSWGQGSQPQHF	TGTGCCAGCAGCTGGGGCCAGGGCAGTCAGCCCCAGCATTTT
TRBV7-8	TRBJ2-3	NA	NA	CASSLTTFSTDTQYF	TGTGCCAGCAGCTTAACCACTTTTAGCACAGATACGCAGTATTTT
TRBV7-6	TRBJ2-1	NA	TRBD1	CASSLAGQGRSEQFF	TGTGCCAGCAGCTTAGCCGGACAGGGCAGGAGTGAGCAGTTCTTC
TRBV19	TRBJ1-5	NA	TRBD1	CASTPPGQGASNQPQHF	TGTGCCAGTACCCCCCCGGGACAGGGGGCGAGCAATCAGCCCCAGCATTTT
TRBV7-9	TRBJ1-6	few	NA	CASSYNAGEGSPLHF	TGTGCCAGCAGCTATAACGCGGGGGAAGGTTCACCCCTCCACTTT
TRBV5-4	TRBJ2-7	NA	NA	CASSRDTYEQYF	TGTGCCAGCAGCCGGGACACCTACGAGCAGTACTTC
TRBV6-1	TRBJ2-7	NA	NA	CASRAPGPPYEQYF	TGTGCCAGCAGGGCTCCAGGTCCCCCCTACGAGCAGTACTTC
TRBV19	TRBJ2-3	NA	TRBD2	CASSAGLAPDTQYF	TGTGCCAGTAGTGCCGGACTAGCCCCAGATACGCAGTATTTT
TRBV28	TRBJ1-1	NA	NA	CASNGGVEAFF	TGTGCCAGCAACGGGGGGGTTGAAGCTTTCTTT
TRBV6-1	TRBJ1-2	NA	TRBD1	CASSYPGGNYGYTF	TGTGCCAGCAGCTACCCAGGGGGAAACTATGGCTACACCTTC
TRBV10-3	TRBJ2-4	NA	TRBD1	CAISDDRGGGKNIQYF	TGTGCCATCAGTGACGACAGGGGCGGTGGCAAAAACATTCAGTACTTC
TRBV11-2	TRBJ2-1	NA	TRBD2	CASSLGPKTSGGAKFF	TGTGCCAGCAGCTTAGGCCCGAAGACTAGCGGGGGGGCCAAGTTCTTC
TRBV19	TRBJ2-7	NA	NA	CASKRQDSYEQYF	TGTGCCAGTAAAAGACAGGACAGCTACGAGCAGTACTTC
TRBV11-2	TRBJ2-3	few	NA	CASRFQGTDTQYF	TGTGCCAGCAGATTTCAGGGAACAGATACGCAGTATTTT
TRBV11-1	TRBJ2-7	NA	NA	CASSLGGPYEQYF	TGTGCCAGCAGCTTGGGGGGGCCCTACGAGCAGTACTTC
TRBV9	TRBJ2-3	few	TRBD2	CASSVLTIGTSGGLIDTDTQYF	TGTGCCAGCAGCGTCCTCACAATCGGGACTAGCGGGGGCCTAATCGACACAGATACGCAGTATTTT
TRBV6-1	TRBJ1-2	NA	TRBD1	CASSSGTGNYGYTF	TGTGCCAGCAGTTCCGGGACAGGGAACTATGGCTACACCTTC
TRBV6-4	TRBJ2-3	medium-sized	NA	CASSSSAGTDTQYF	TGTGCCAGCAGTTCTAGCGCTGGCACAGATACGCAGTATTTT
TRBV5-5	TRBJ1-1	NA	TRBD1	CASRRDRGGTEAFF	TGTGCCAGCAGAAGAGACAGGGGTGGGACTGAAGCTTTCTTT
TRBV9	TRBJ2-2	NA	NA	CASSPKGATGELFF	TGTGCCAGCAGCCCCAAAGGGGCCACCGGGGAGCTGTTTTTT
TRBV2	TRBJ1-2	NA	TRBD1	CAGTGTGVRGYTF	TGTGCCGGCACCGGGACAGGGGTTCGCGGCTACACCTTC